Each of the 8 T cell receptor beta chains below was sequenced from the same sample in a study of CXCR3-negative and CXCR3-positive naive CD8 T cells. Study-wide findings and caveats: Relative to CXCR3-negative naive cells, CXCR3-positive naive cells had more hydrophobic TRB CDR3s.

In preparing the TRB cDNA libraries, 5' RACE with UMI labels was used. TCRdb re-called the 5' RACE reads; one entry per CDR3 protein, DNA not given. The sample totals more than 80,000 distinct CDR3 sequences. These receptors are not linked to any known antigen. The sequencing sample was made of naive CXCR3+ CD8+ T cells from blood. Subset reported: CD45RO-CCR7+CD27+CD95- naive CD8+ T cells expressing CXCR3 (TNR3+). The origin of the receptors is a human donor in good health. Some clones in this sample may be carry-over from other donors' samples.

By frequency, this clonotype registers medium-sized. J is TRBJ2-7 and V is TRBV5-1. Looked up from germline, CDR1 is SGHRS and CDR2 is YFSETQ. The CDR3 is 20 amino acids. The CDR3 here is CASSLGRTSDVNLYTYEQYF.

This rearrangement joins TRBV6-4 to TRBJ2-7; TCRdb reports TRBD1, a call that lacks DNA to check it against. Germline lookup yields CDR1 MRHNA and CDR2 SNTAGT. The length of the CDR3 is 18 residues. The CDR3 loop reads CASSARNRNRGASYEQYF.

The chain joins TRBV7-6 to TRBJ2-3; TCRdb's D call of TRBD1 is untestable without DNA. The CDR3 runs 15 residues. CDR1 and CDR2 from the germline V gene are SGHVS and FNYEAQ. CDR3 sequence: CASSLWPGVPDTQYF.

The J gene is TRBJ2-5, the V gene TRBV7-9; TCRdb proposes TRBD2, but this gene call is untestable without DNA. Germline-derived CDR1 and CDR2 are SEHNR and FQNEAQ (reference sequence). The CDR3 totals 15 residues. The CDR3 here is CASSLRREAGETQYF.

This chain links TRBV28 with TRBJ2-7; TCRdb lists TRBD2, though no DNA is available to test this call. Germline lookup yields CDR1 MDHEN and CDR2 SYDVKM. This CDR3 comprises 15 residues. CDR3 sequence: CASSFPNDLSPEQYF.

The rearrangement joins TRBV29-1 to TRBJ2-2; TCRdb designates TRBD1, a call that cannot be tested without DNA. The CDR3 runs 14 residues. Germline assignment: CDR1 SQVTM and CDR2 ANQGSEA. The CDR3: CSVGGLAGTGELFF.

V is TRBV5-1 and J is TRBJ2-7; TCRdb picks TRBD2, but there is no DNA to check that call. CDR1 SGHRS and CDR2 YFSETQ come from the germline V gene. This CDR3 has 15 residues. The CDR3 sequence: CASSLRERGYYEQYF.

V gene TRBV7-9 combines with J gene TRBJ2-7; without DNA, the TCRdb call of TRBD1 cannot be checked. This CDR3 contains 17 residues. CDR1 is SEHNR, CDR2 FQNEAQ, per germline (reference sequence). The CDR3 region is CASSLLDRGLPSYEQYF.